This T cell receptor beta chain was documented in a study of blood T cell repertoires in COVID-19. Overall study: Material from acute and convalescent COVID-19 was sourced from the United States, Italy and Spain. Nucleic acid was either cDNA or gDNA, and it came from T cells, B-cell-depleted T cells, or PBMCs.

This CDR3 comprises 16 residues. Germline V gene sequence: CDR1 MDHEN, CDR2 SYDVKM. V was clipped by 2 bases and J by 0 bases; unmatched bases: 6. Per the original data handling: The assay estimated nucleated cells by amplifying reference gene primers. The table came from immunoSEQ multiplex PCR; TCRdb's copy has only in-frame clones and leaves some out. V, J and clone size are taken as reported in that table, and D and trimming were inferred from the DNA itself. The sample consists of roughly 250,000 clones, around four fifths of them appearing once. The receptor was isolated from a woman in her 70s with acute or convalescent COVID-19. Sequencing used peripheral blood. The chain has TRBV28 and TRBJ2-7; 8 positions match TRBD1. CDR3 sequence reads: CASSLTGQEISYEQYF. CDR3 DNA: TGTGCCAGCAGTTTAACGGGACAGGAGATCTCCTACGAGCAGTACTTC.